Below are 5 T cell receptor beta chains sequenced from a single sample in a study of CD8+ T cells in alopecia areata. Extracted from the samples, RNA was reverse transcribed into cDNA to serve as the sequencing template. Using immunoSEQ multiplex PCR, the repertoire was profiled, and TCRdb retains in-frame clones only, with some absent. Of tens of thousands of clones listed, about two thirds are singletons. Treatment specified: oral pan-JAK inhibitor, 5-10 mg twice daily. The source material was CD8+ T cells sorted from blood, sampled between weeks 43 and 45, from a patient treated with tofacitinib. The source of these receptors is a human donor with alopecia areata.

J is TRBJ1-1 and V is TRBV7-8; a possible D gene is TRBD1 (6 bases). Trimming left V 1 base short and J 7 bases short, with 16 bases between. The CDR3 sequence is 15 residues long. The germline V gene encodes CDR1 SGHVS and CDR2 FQNEAQ. CDR3 coding DNA: TGTGCCAGCAGCTTAGTAGGACAGATAAAGAATGAAGCTTTCTTT. It yields the protein CASSLVGQIKNEAFF. Using reference TRBV7-8 and TRBJ1-1 for the parts outside the CDR3, the full variable domain is GAGVSQSPRYKVAKRGQDVALRCDPISGHVSLFWYQQALGQGPEFLTYFQNEAQLDKSGLPSDRFFAERPEGSVSTLKIQRTQQEDSAVYLCASSLVGQIKNEAFFGQGTRLTVV.

Only a few counts were recorded for this clone. The gene calls are TRBV6-6 and TRBJ1-2; D unclear. With 5 bases removed from V and 2 bases from J, the gap between germline ends came to 3 bases. CDR1 MNHNY and CDR2 SVGAGI come from the germline V gene (reference sequence). The CDR3 contains 11 residues. The DNA of the CDR3 is TGTGCCAGCAGTCCCAACTATGGCTACACCTTC. Protein product: CASSPNYGYTF.

This sequence joins TRBV30 and TRBJ1-1; D uncertain. This CDR3 has 13 residues. Germline-derived CDR1 and CDR2 are GTSNPN and SVGIG (reference sequence). Between the trimmed V and J ends, which lost 0 bases and 6 bases, there was a span of 11 bases. The CDR3 region has the DNA TGTGCCTGGAGTGTCACCCCCGCGGCTGAAGCTTTCTTT. Its protein product is CAWSVTPAAEAFF.

V gene TRBV7-9 combines with J gene TRBJ2-7; 7 positions agree with TRBD1. V dropped 6 bases and J dropped 2; count of bases not matched to a gene: 10. The CDR3 covers 15 residues. Germline V lookup: CDR1 SEHNR, CDR2 FQNEAQ (reference sequence). CDR3 DNA: TGTGCCAGCAGTCCTAGAACCGGGACAGCCTACGAGCAGTACTTC. This gives the protein CASSPRTGTAYEQYF.

The chain carries TRBV9 and TRBJ2-7; 9 bases align to TRBD1. Germline lookup yields CDR1 SGDLS and CDR2 YYNGEE. V shed 3 bases and J 1 base; nucleotides not matched to a gene: 5. The CDR3 is 15 residues long. The CDR3: CASSAGQGPSYEQYF. The CDR3 DNA reads TGTGCCAGCAGCGCGGGACAGGGTCCATCCTACGAGCAGTACTTC.